Below are 31 T cell receptor beta chains sequenced from a single sample in a study of OX40 agonist ivuxolimab in advanced cancers. TCRdb's copy holds only in-frame clones and misses some; the assay was immunoSEQ multiplex PCR. This table holds roughly 70,000 clones, about 86% found once. Sequencing was performed on CD4+ or CD8+ T cells sorted from blood, taken in a trial of the OX40 agonist ivuxolimab. All receptors derive from an adult with an advanced solid tumor such as melanoma, head and neck, liver or kidney cancer.

The chain links TRBV6-1 to TRBJ1-3; D is perhaps TRBD1 (6 bases). Trimming removed 6 bases from V and 1 base from J, with 10 bases in between. The CDR3 totals 14 residues. CDR1 is MNHNS and CDR2 is SASEGT in the germline V gene. The CDR3 region is CASRLQGSGNTIYF. DNA for the CDR3: TGTGCCAGCAGACTACAGGGATCTGGAAACACCATATATTTT.

This clone was seen a single time. The rearrangement joins TRBV11-2 to TRBJ1-1; 7 bases align to TRBD1. The germline V gene has CDR1 SGHAT and CDR2 FQNNGV. There are 14 residues in the CDR3. V lost 5 bases to trimming and J lost 0 bases; unmatched junction nucleotides: 3. The CDR3: CASSQGQMNTEAFF. CDR3 coding DNA: TGTGCCAGCAGCCAGGGACAGATGAACACTGAAGCTTTCTTT.

The V and J genes are TRBV29-1 and TRBJ1-2; weak D call: TRBD1 (5 bases). V dropped 3 bases and J dropped 7 bases, with 15 bases sitting between them. Germline lookup yields CDR1 SQVTM and CDR2 ANQGSEA. There are 13 residues in the CDR3. CDR3 loop: CSVEGEGRIGYTF. The DNA of the CDR3 is TGCAGCGTTGAGGGGGAAGGTCGGATTGGCTACACCTTC. The whole variable domain, remainder taken from reference TRBV29-1 and TRBJ1-2, is SAVISQKPSRDICQRGTSLTIQCQVDSQVTMMFWYRQQPGQSLTLIATANQGSEATYESGFVIDKFPISRPNLTFSTLTVSNMSPEDSSIYLCSVEGEGRIGYTFGSGTRLTVV.

This chain uses TRBV10-1 with TRBJ2-7; 16 bases fit TRBD2. Germline CDR1 is WNHNN and CDR2 is SYGVQD (reference sequence). V shed 6 bases, J shed 3 bases, and the junction held 2 bases outside the gene matches. The CDR3 has 15 residues. CDR3 protein: CASRGTSGRDYEQYF. CDR3 DNA sequence: TGCGCCAGCAGGGGGACTAGCGGGAGGGACTACGAGCAGTACTTC.

The gene calls are TRBV6-1 and TRBJ2-3; no clear D gene. The CDR3 is 12 amino acids. V was shortened by 3 bases and J by 5 bases, with 6 bases between the two germline ends. Germline V CDR1 and CDR2: MNHNS, SASEGT. CDR3 nucleotides: TGTGCCAGCAGTGATGGCGGAGATACGCAGTATTTT. This translates into CASSDGGDTQYF.

This sequence joins TRBV28 and TRBJ1-1, with D possibly being TRBD1 (6 bases). The CDR3 loop spans 14 amino acids. Trimming took 5 bases from V and 5 from J, leaving 15 bases between them. Germline V gene sequence: CDR1 MDHEN, CDR2 SYDVKM. The CDR3 loop is CASSPIGGGTEAFF. The DNA of the CDR3 is TGTGCCAGCAGTCCCATAGGGGGAGGGACTGAAGCTTTCTTT.

This clone was seen only once. This chain uses TRBV7-3 with TRBJ2-5, with 9 bases fitting TRBD2. CDR1 and CDR2 from the germline V gene are SGHTA and FQGTGA. This CDR3 is built from 16 residues. V lost 1 base, J lost 4 bases, and 7 bases stayed unmatched. The CDR3 sequence is CASSLSRTSAGETQYF. CDR3 bases: TGTGCCAGCAGCTTAAGCCGGACTAGCGCTGGAGAGACCCAGTACTTC.

V and J are TRBV7-9 and TRBJ2-3; D uncertain. The CDR3 has 14 amino acids. V dropped 3 bases and J dropped 3 bases, with 10 bases sitting between them. Germline CDR1 is SEHNR and CDR2 is FQNEAQ (reference sequence). CDR3 in DNA: TGTGCCAGCAGCTTTGAGATCTTTACAGATACGCAGTATTTT. This codes for CASSFEIFTDTQYF.

CDR3 protein: CASSGQSYYGYTF. CDR3 DNA: TGTGCCAGCAGTGGACAGTCCTACTATGGCTACACCTTC. V and J are TRBV28 and TRBJ1-2; D might be TRBD1 (6 bases). The CDR3 sequence is 13 residues long. V lost 5 bases and J 3 bases, leaving 10 bases between the germline ends. The germline gives CDR1 MDHEN, CDR2 SYDVKM.

V usage is TRBV19 and J usage is TRBJ1-4, with 8 bases lining up with TRBD1. Germline trimming cut 5 bases from V and 5 bases from J; bases unmatched to any gene: 7. This CDR3 contains 15 residues. Per germline, CDR1 LNHDA and CDR2 SQIVND (reference sequence). The CDR3 sequence is CASSWGTGRNEKLFF. The CDR3 nucleotides are TGTGCCAGTAGTTGGGGGACAGGCCGAAATGAAAAACTGTTTTTT. Looking up the rest from reference TRBV19 and TRBJ1-4 gives the full variable domain: DGGITQSPKYLFRKEGQNVTLSCEQNLNHDAMYWYRQDPGQGLRLIYYSQIVNDFQKGDIAEGYSVSREKKESFPLTVTSAQKNPTAFYLCASSWGTGRNEKLFFGSGTQLSVL.

This chain uses TRBV10-2 with TRBJ2-3; 11 bases are shared with TRBD2. CDR1 is WSHSY, CDR2 SAAADI, per germline. After removal of 0 bases from V and 3 bases from J, the junction contained 8 bases not matched to a gene. The CDR3 runs to 18 residues. The CDR3 sequence: CASSESGSGGASTDTQYF. DNA for the CDR3: TGCGCCAGCAGTGAGTCGGGTAGCGGGGGGGCTTCTACAGATACGCAGTATTTT.

This sequence joins TRBV30 and TRBJ2-7; 9 positions agree with TRBD2. Trimming cost V 0 bases and J 4 bases; bases outside gene matches: 7. Germline V lookup: CDR1 GTSNPN, CDR2 SVGIG (reference sequence). The CDR3 is 15 residues long. Here the CDR3 reads CAWSVRWRGGYEQYF. The CDR3 coding sequence is TGTGCCTGGAGTGTACGTTGGCGGGGGGGTTACGAGCAGTACTTC.

The chain has TRBV4-2 and TRBJ2-2; 9 bases map to TRBD1. This CDR3 spans 15 amino acids. Germline V CDR1 and CDR2: LGHNA, YNFKEQ. V dropped 5 bases and J dropped 5; count of bases not matched to a gene: 6. In nucleotides, the CDR3 is TGTGCCAGCAGCTTGGGACAGGGTCAAACCGGGGAGCTGTTTTTT. Its protein is CASSLGQGQTGELFF.

V usage is TRBV7-3 and J usage is TRBJ2-2; D unclear. V was cut by 1 base and J by 4 bases, with 4 bases left in between. Per the germline V gene, CDR1 is SGHTA and CDR2 is FQGTGA. CDR3 length: 13 amino acids. The CDR3 spells CASSLIGTGELFF. The CDR3 coding sequence is TGTGCCAGCAGCTTAATCGGCACCGGGGAGCTGTTTTTT.

The gene calls are TRBV7-3 and TRBJ2-2; 11 bases fit TRBD1. Looked up from germline, CDR1 is SGHTA and CDR2 is FQGTGA. This CDR3 contains 16 residues. V was pared by 8 bases and J by 4 bases, with 9 bases of the junction left unmatched. CDR3 nucleotides: TGTGCCAGCTCACTGGGGACAGGGGGAATCACCGGGGAGCTGTTTTTT. This sequence encodes CASSLGTGGITGELFF.

The V and J genes are TRBV28 and TRBJ2-7; D is ambiguous. V gave up 1 base and J gave up 4 bases, with 5 bases separating them. The germline V gene has CDR1 MDHEN and CDR2 SYDVKM. The CDR3 loop spans 12 amino acids. The CDR3 region has the DNA TGTGCCAGCAGTTTATCATTGTACGAGCAGTACTTC. The encoded protein is CASSLSLYEQYF.

Regarding this clone: This sample also contains other DNA sequences that code for the same CDR3. The J gene is TRBJ1-2, the V gene TRBV9; 7 bases line up with TRBD1. The CDR3 spans 13 residues. V shed 6 bases, J shed 2 bases, and the junction held 4 bases outside the gene matches. Germline V lookup: CDR1 SGDLS, CDR2 YYNGEE. DNA for the CDR3: TGTGCCAGCAACCGGGACAGCAACTATGGCTACACCTTC. Translated: CASNRDSNYGYTF.

This clone was recorded once. DNA for the CDR3: TGTGCCAGCAGTGAAGTCCCACAGGGCAATGAGCAGTTCTTC. Translated: CASSEVPQGNEQFF. The J gene is TRBJ2-1, the V gene TRBV6-1, with TRBD1 as a possible D gene (6 bases). From germline, CDR1 is MNHNS and CDR2 SASEGT. V was pared by 1 base and J by 6 bases, with 10 bases between. The CDR3 is 14 residues long.

The genes are TRBV18 and TRBJ1-1; maybe TRBD1 (6 bases). The CDR3 is 14 residues long. V gave up 8 bases and J gave up 0 bases, with 13 bases separating them. Germline assignment: CDR1 KGHSH and CDR2 LQKENI. For the CDR3, the DNA is TGTGCCAGCCGACAGGTGCTTATGAACACTGAAGCTTTCTTT. Amino acids: CASRQVLMNTEAFF.

The chain couples TRBV30 to TRBJ1-1, with 7 bases fitting TRBD1. Germline-derived CDR1 and CDR2 are GTSNPN and SVGIG (reference sequence). The junction had 11 bases not matched to a gene; V was cut back by 0 bases and J by 4 bases. CDR3 length equals 16 residues. For the CDR3, the DNA is TGTGCCTGGAGTGTGGAGGGGGCGGAGGACGGCACTGAAGCTTTCTTT. Translating it yields CAWSVEGAEDGTEAFF.

The chain has TRBV7-2 and TRBJ1-2, with a weak D call TRBD1 (5 bases). Looked up from germline, CDR1 is SGHTA and CDR2 is FQGNSA. This CDR3 contains 13 residues. V was shortened by 5 bases and J by 8 bases, with 15 bases between the two germline ends. DNA of the CDR3: TGTGCCAGCAGCCCTACAGGATCCAGGGGCTACACCTTC. Residues: CASSPTGSRGYTF.

Written as DNA, the CDR3 is TGCGCCAGCAGTCAATCGTCTTCGGGGAACACCGGGGAGCTGTTTTTT. Protein: CASSQSSSGNTGELFF. The chain links TRBV23-1 to TRBJ2-2; D uncertain. TRBV23-1 qualifies as an ORF whose function is uncertain. The ends were cut back, 0 bases at V and 1 base at J, with 9 bases in the middle. The CDR3 extends over 16 amino acids.

This chain uses TRBV10-2 with TRBJ2-5; 9 positions agree with TRBD1. The V segment lost 6 bases and the J segment 3 bases; nucleotides outside the gene matches: 2. The germline V gene encodes CDR1 WSHSY and CDR2 SAAADI. The CDR3 spans 13 residues. CDR3 DNA: TGCGCCAGCAGAAGGACAGGGGAAGAGACCCAGTACTTC. Translating gives CASRRTGEETQYF.

This rearrangement joins TRBV30 to TRBJ1-2; D is undetermined. V was pared by 2 bases and J by 3 bases, with 4 bases between. This CDR3 contains 11 residues. CDR1 is GTSNPN and CDR2 is SVGIG in the germline V gene (reference sequence). CDR3 DNA sequence: TGTGCCTGGAGTTCAGACTATGGCTACACCTTC. Translating gives CAWSSDYGYTF.

The V and J genes are TRBV28 and TRBJ2-5; D remains ambiguous. Trimming pared 4 bases from V and 5 bases from J, leaving 11 bases between. Germline CDR1 is MDHEN and CDR2 is SYDVKM. There are 13 residues in the CDR3. The CDR3 DNA is TGTGCCAGCAGTTCCCCCAGGTCGGAGACCCAGTACTTC. Amino acid sequence: CASSSPRSETQYF.

The chain links TRBV18 to TRBJ2-7; the D is unclear. The CDR3 has 13 amino acids. V shed 0 bases and J shed 0 bases, with 3 bases lying between them. Germline CDR1 is KGHSH and CDR2 is LQKENI. The CDR3 coding sequence is TGTGCCAGCTCACCACCCCTCTCCTACGAGCAGTACTTC. It specifies CASSPPLSYEQYF.

The V gene is TRBV28, the J gene TRBJ2-3, with 8 bases identical to TRBD2. CDR1 MDHEN and CDR2 SYDVKM come from the germline V gene. The junction had 10 bases not matched to a gene; V was cut back by 6 bases and J by 5 bases. This CDR3 has 15 residues. The CDR3 nucleotides read TGTGCCAGCAGCCTGGGGAGCGGGGGACAAGATACGCAGTATTTT. Translated: CASSLGSGGQDTQYF.

This chain's CDR3 is CASSNQPGAEAFF. The CDR3 region has the DNA TGTGCCAGCAGCAATCAGCCCGGGGCTGAAGCTTTCTTT. This sequence joins TRBV7-3 and TRBJ1-1; D is undetermined. The CDR3 totals 13 residues. Germline V lookup: CDR1 SGHTA, CDR2 FQGTGA. Trimming took 5 bases from V and 6 from J, leaving 13 bases between them.

The gene calls are TRBV25-1 and TRBJ1-1, with D possibly being TRBD1 (5 bases). The V end was cut by 9 bases, the J end by 4 bases, with 15 bases between. The CDR3 has 13 amino acids. The V gene's germline CDR1 is MGHDK and CDR2 SYGVNS. The CDR3 sequence: CASMGGRSTEAFF. CDR3 DNA: TGTGCCAGTATGGGGGGGAGGAGCACTGAAGCTTTCTTT.

This clone appeared a few times. The chain carries TRBV7-9 and TRBJ2-2, with D unresolved. The length of the CDR3 is 12 residues. Trimming took off 5 bases at V and 3 bases at J, with 4 bases between the two ends. Germline values: CDR1 SEHNR, CDR2 FQNEAQ (reference sequence). The CDR3 is CASSPYTGELFF. The DNA for the CDR3 is TGTGCCAGCAGCCCGTACACCGGGGAGCTGTTTTTT. The full variable domain, rest sourced from reference TRBV7-9 and TRBJ2-2, is DTGVSQNPRHKITKRGQNVTFRCDPISEHNRLYWYRQTLGQGPEFLTYFQNEAQLEKSRLLSDRFSAERPKGSFSTLEIQRTEQGDSAMYLCASSPYTGELFFGEGSRLTVL.

This chain links TRBV19 with TRBJ1-1; TRBD1 aligns across 9 bases. This CDR3 is built from 13 residues. CDR1 and CDR2 (germline): LNHDA, SQIVND (reference sequence). Trimming took 6 bases from V and 4 from J; bases not matched to a gene: 3. DNA of the CDR3: TGTGCCAGTAGCAGACAGGGGGTCACTGAAGCTTTCTTT. Encoded protein: CASSRQGVTEAFF.